Each of the 8 T cell receptor beta chains below was sequenced from the same sample in a study of blood T cell repertoires in COVID-19. Method: immunoSEQ multiplex PCR; TCRdb's copy keeps in-frame clones and lacks some. The sample has 290,000 or so clones, more than 75% seen once; the top ten hold 1% to 1.5%. The sample comprised peripheral blood. These receptors were obtained from a man between 65 and 79 years old with acute or convalescent COVID-19.

The gene calls are TRBV11-2 and TRBJ1-5, with D perhaps matching TRBD1 (6 bases). The V end was cut by 5 bases, the J end by 6 bases, with 17 bases between. The CDR3 covers 15 residues. Germline V CDR1 and CDR2: SGHAT, FQNNGV. The CDR3 bases are TGTGCCAGCAGCCCCGGACAGTCACTAGGTCAGCCCCAGCATTTT. The encoded protein is CASSPGQSLGQPQHF.

The chain couples TRBV13 to TRBJ2-7; D is perhaps TRBD2 (6 bases). The germline gives CDR1 PRHDT, CDR2 FYEKMQ (reference sequence). The ends were cut back, 1 base at V and 8 bases at J, with 9 bases in the middle. The CDR3 is 12 residues long. As DNA, the CDR3 is TGTGCCAGCAGCTTAGATCGCGGGAAGCAGTACTTC. This sequence encodes CASSLDRGKQYF.

This clone appeared a single time. The V gene is TRBV6-2 or TRBV6-3, the J gene TRBJ2-7; D may be TRBD1 (5 bases). The V gene lost 4 bases and the J gene lost 4 bases, with 8 bases spanning the gap. The CDR3 length is 12 residues. CDR1 and CDR2 from the germline V gene are MNHEY and SVGEGT. The CDR3 sequence: CASSFQGYEQYF. The CDR3 DNA sequence: TGTGCCAGCAGTTTTCAGGGATACGAGCAGTACTTC.

V and J are TRBV30 and TRBJ1-6; 9 bases are shared with TRBD1. Germline trimming cut 4 bases from V and 6 bases from J; bases unmatched to any gene: 13. CDR1 is GTSNPN, CDR2 SVGIG, per germline (reference sequence). The length of the CDR3 is 17 residues. In nucleotides, the CDR3 is TGTGCCTGGACCCCGACCGGGACAGGGATGATTAATTCACCCCTCCACTTT. This codes for CAWTPTGTGMINSPLHF.

There are many counts of this clone. V is TRBV2 and J is TRBJ2-3, with D perhaps matching TRBD2 (6 bases). CDR1 and CDR2 (germline): SNHLY, FYNNEI. The V end lost 7 bases, the J end lost 6 bases, and 17 bases lay between the germline ends. This CDR3 comprises 14 residues. The CDR3 region is CASIGGLQGDTQYF. The CDR3 DNA is TGTGCCAGCATCGGGGGACTCCAAGGGGATACGCAGTATTTT.

The table lists this clone with a count of one. This sequence joins TRBV5-4 and TRBJ2-7, with D possibly matching TRBD2 (6 bases). Trimming left V 4 bases short and J 6 bases short, with 20 bases between. Germline CDR1 and CDR2: SGHNT and YYREEE (reference sequence). This CDR3 comprises 15 residues. In nucleotides, the CDR3 is TGTGCCAGCAGCCCTGGAGGGCAGGGAAAATTCGAGCAGTACTTC. Amino acids: CASSPGGQGKFEQYF.

The chain uses TRBV19 and TRBJ2-3; tentative D call: TRBD1 (7 bases). The CDR3 covers 15 residues. Per the germline V gene, CDR1 is LNHDA and CDR2 is SQIVND (reference sequence). V was clipped by 6 bases and J by 0 bases, with 13 bases between them. The CDR3 DNA reads TGTGCCAGTAGATCAGCAGGGGGGAGCACAGATACGCAGTATTTT. Its translation: CASRSAGGSTDTQYF.

The chain employs TRBV5-3 and TRBJ1-2, with 10 bases matching TRBD1. TRBV5-3 is designated an ORF whose function remains uncertain. The CDR3 contains 18 residues. V was pared by 0 bases and J by 0 bases, with 8 bases of the junction left unmatched. As DNA, the CDR3 is TGTGCCAGAAGCTTGGTCGGGACAGGGGACGTGACTAACTATGGCTACACCTTC. It codes for CARSLVGTGDVTNYGYTF.